These 30 T cell receptor beta chains were all obtained from the same sample, sequenced in a study of cytomegalovirus exposure and HLA in healthy donors. Both 60 Vbeta primers and 13 Jbeta primers went into the PCR. TCRdb's copy holds only in-frame clones and misses some; the assay was immunoSEQ multiplex PCR. The table records some 130,000 clones, approximately 61% of them present only once. Sequencing was done on a sample of PBMCs. These receptor sequences come from a human donor in good health.

This clone was recorded a few times. J is TRBJ1-4 and V is TRBV10-3; D gene ambiguous. Trimming left V 4 bases short and J 11 bases short, with 14 bases between. This CDR3 is 13 amino acids long. Germline CDR1 and CDR2: ENHRY and SYGVKD. CDR3: CAISGAGGVKLFF. The CDR3 nucleotides read TGTGCCATCAGTGGGGCCGGAGGAGTCAAACTGTTTTTT.

The chain is built from TRBV11-2 and TRBJ1-3; the D is unclear. Germline V gene lookup returns CDR1 SGHAT and CDR2 FQNNGV. This CDR3 is built from 12 residues. Trimming shortened V by 6 bases and J by 2 bases, and 5 bases separated the two germline ends. The chain's CDR3 is CASSSAGNTIYF. The CDR3 bases are TGTGCCAGCAGTAGCGCTGGAAACACCATATATTTT. Using reference TRBV11-2 and TRBJ1-3 for the parts outside the CDR3, the full variable domain is EAGVAQSPRYKIIEKRQSVAFWCNPISGHATLYWYQQILGQGPKLLIQFQNNGVVDDSQLPKDRFSAERLKGVDSTLKIQPAKLEDSAVYLCASSSAGNTIYFGEGSWLTVV.

J is TRBJ2-1 and V is TRBV28, with 12 bases identical to TRBD2. V shed 5 bases and J 5 bases; nucleotides not matched to a gene: 7. Germline V CDR1 and CDR2: MDHEN, SYDVKM. CDR3 size: 16 residues. The DNA of the CDR3 is TGTGCCAGCAGTGACTTACTAGCGGGAGGTAACAATGAGCAGTTCTTC. As protein: CASSDLLAGGNNEQFF.

The CDR3 is CASSRASGSVNEQFF. The CDR3 nucleotides are TGTGCCAGCAGCCGGGCTAGCGGGAGCGTTAATGAGCAGTTCTTC. The chain carries TRBV28 and TRBJ2-1, with 10 positions matching TRBD2. The length of the CDR3 is 15 residues. The V gene's germline CDR1 is MDHEN and CDR2 SYDVKM. Trimming at V came to 6 bases and at J to 7 bases, leaving 9 bases not matched to a gene.

The chain carries TRBV6-1 and TRBJ2-1; TRBD1 matches at 12 bases. The junction had 6 bases not matched to a gene; V was cut back by 1 base and J by 8 bases. The CDR3 loop spans 16 amino acids. CDR1 and CDR2 (germline): MNHNS, SASEGT. The CDR3 nucleotides are TGTGCCAGCAGTGAAGTTTGGGGACAGGGGGCAGATGAGCAGTTCTTC. Amino acids: CASSEVWGQGADEQFF.

This clone was detected a few times. This chain uses TRBV5-4 with TRBJ2-1; TRBD2 agrees at 7 bases. The ends lost 0 bases at V and 2 bases at J; junction bases unmatched: 8. The CDR3 runs 17 residues. CDR1 SGHNT and CDR2 YYREEE come from the germline V gene (reference sequence). The chain's CDR3 is CASSLDSGGRPYNEQFF. CDR3 DNA: TGTGCCAGCAGCTTGGATTCGGGCGGGAGACCCTACAATGAGCAGTTCTTC.

The chain has TRBV29-1 and TRBJ1-1; D not resolved. The CDR3 has 13 residues. Germline V gene data show CDR1 as SQVTM and CDR2 as ANQGSEA. V was shortened by 3 bases and J by 6 bases, with 14 bases between the two germline ends. The CDR3: CSVEWEPGSEAFF. The CDR3 nucleotides read TGCAGCGTTGAGTGGGAGCCCGGCTCTGAAGCTTTCTTT.

The chain joins TRBV11-3 to TRBJ2-7; D remains unclear. Germline loops: CDR1 SGHNT, CDR2 YENEEA. The CDR3 runs 14 residues. The V end lost 5 bases, the J end lost 0 bases, and 11 bases lay between the germline ends. In DNA form, the CDR3 reads TGTGCCAGCAGCGCCTTCTACGGCTCCTACGAGCAGTACTTC. This translates into CASSAFYGSYEQYF.

V usage is TRBV7-9 and J usage is TRBJ2-7, with D uncertain. The CDR3 is 13 residues long. Germline CDR1 is SEHNR and CDR2 is FQNEAQ (reference sequence). The ends were cut back, 5 bases at V and 3 bases at J, with 11 bases in the middle. CDR3 DNA sequence: TGTGCCAGCAGCCCCCTTTCCGTCTACGAGCAGTACTTC. Its translation: CASSPLSVYEQYF.

CDR3 coding DNA: TGCGCCAGCAGTGACCCAGCGGTCTCCTACAATGAGCAGTTCTTC. It encodes CASSDPAVSYNEQFF. The rearrangement uses TRBV10-1 and TRBJ2-1, with D tentatively TRBD2 (5 bases). V was trimmed by 3 bases and J by 0 bases, leaving 9 bases between them. CDR1 is WNHNN and CDR2 is SYGVQD in the germline V gene (reference sequence). CDR3 length: 15 amino acids.

The chain is built from TRBV12-2 and TRBJ2-1; whether TRBD2, the table's D call, matches the DNA was not checked. TRBV12-2 is a pseudogene. CDR3 length: 16 amino acids. The CDR3 DNA reads TGTGCAAGTCGAAAGGGGCGGACTAGCGGAAGGGATGAGCAGTTCTTC. Amino acid sequence: CASRKGRTSGRDEQFF.

J is TRBJ2-7 and V is TRBV18; 8 bases match TRBD1. CDR1 is KGHSH and CDR2 is LQKENI in the germline V gene. J gave up 4 bases and V 1 base, and 6 bases lay outside the gene matches. This CDR3 comprises 15 residues. The CDR3 bases are TGTGCCAGCTCACCACATCCGGGACAGGCTTACGAGCAGTACTTC. It specifies CASSPHPGQAYEQYF.

The genes are TRBV25-1 and TRBJ2-1; 7 nucleotides align to TRBD2. Germline V CDR1 and CDR2: MGHDK, SYGVNS. The CDR3 is made up of 15 amino acids. J was trimmed by 2 bases and V by 2 bases; bases with no gene match: 3. The CDR3 is CASSEAGTTYNEQFF. The CDR3 nucleotides are TGTGCCAGCAGTGAAGCCGGGACTACCTACAATGAGCAGTTCTTC.

The V gene is TRBV29-1, the J gene TRBJ2-7, with D possibly being TRBD1 (5 bases). V lost 7 bases and J lost 0, with 10 bases in between. Germline V gene sequence: CDR1 SQVTM, CDR2 ANQGSEA. CDR3 length equals 12 residues. The CDR3 protein is CSARQNSYEQYF. CDR3 nucleotides: TGCAGCGCCAGACAGAACTCCTACGAGCAGTACTTC.

The CDR3 spells CASSAPRWGQGDGYTF. In nucleotides, the CDR3 is TGTGCCAGCAGTGCCCCACGGTGGGGACAGGGGGATGGCTACACCTTC. The rearrangement uses TRBV28 and TRBJ1-2, with 11 bases matching TRBD1. Germline trimming cut 5 bases from V and 6 bases from J; bases unmatched to any gene: 11. The CDR3 spans 16 residues. Germline values: CDR1 MDHEN, CDR2 SYDVKM.

The rearrangement joins TRBV11-2 to TRBJ1-3; D possibly corresponds to TRBD1 (5 bases). V gave up 4 bases and J gave up 0 bases, with 10 bases separating them. This CDR3 is built from 15 residues. Germline assignment: CDR1 SGHAT and CDR2 FQNNGV. CDR3 sequence reads: CASSSGRASGNTIYF. As DNA, the CDR3 is TGTGCCAGCAGCTCGGGCAGGGCCTCTGGAAACACCATATATTTT.

This clone was counted only a few times. This chain connects TRBV7-3 to TRBJ2-7, with TRBD2 matching 7 bases. CDR3 length equals 16 residues. The junction had 12 bases not matched to a gene; V was cut back by 1 base and J by 6 bases. Germline CDR1 is SGHTA and CDR2 is FQGTGA. This CDR3 is CASSLMLGLAACEQYF. CDR3 coding DNA: TGTGCCAGCAGCTTAATGCTTGGGCTAGCGGCTTGCGAGCAGTACTTC. Together with reference TRBV7-3 and TRBJ2-7, the CDR3 gives the full variable domain: GAGVSQTPSNKVTEKGKYVELRCDPISGHTALYWYRQSLGQGPEFLIYFQGTGAADDSGLPNDRFFAVRPEGSVSTLKIQRTERGDSAVYLCASSLMLGLAACEQYFGPGTRLTVT.

V and J are TRBV7-2 and TRBJ2-1, with TRBD2 identical over 7 bases. The J segment lost 7 bases and the V segment lost 5 bases, leaving 11 bases of the junction unmatched. This CDR3 has 15 amino acids. Germline-derived CDR1 and CDR2 are SGHTA and FQGNSA. CDR3 in amino acids: CASSLWTSGRNEQFF. In DNA form, the CDR3 reads TGTGCCAGCAGCCTCTGGACTAGTGGGCGGAATGAGCAGTTCTTC.

The genes are TRBV10-1 and TRBJ2-5; 11 nucleotides match TRBD1. Germline values: CDR1 WNHNN, CDR2 SYGVQD (reference sequence). With 6 bases clipped from V and 1 base from J, the junction kept 25 bases outside the gene matches. The CDR3 runs 22 residues. The CDR3 region is CASRPPGTGGFYQLAVQETQYF. The CDR3 bases are TGCGCCAGCAGGCCACCCGGGACAGGGGGATTTTATCAACTAGCGGTCCAAGAGACCCAGTACTTC.

The rearrangement joins TRBV15 to TRBJ2-1; 7 bases align to TRBD1. This CDR3 contains 16 residues. Germline V gives CDR1 LNHNV, CDR2 YYDKDF (reference sequence). J gave up 5 bases and V 5 bases, and 12 bases lay outside the gene matches. The CDR3 loop reads CATSAHPGQRDNEQFF. The CDR3 DNA is TGTGCCACCAGCGCCCATCCGGGACAGAGAGACAATGAGCAGTTCTTC.

This chain uses TRBV11-3 with TRBJ2-3; 7 nucleotides match TRBD1. J lost 5 bases, V lost 5 bases, and 7 bases had no gene match. In germline, CDR1 is SGHNT, CDR2 YENEEA. The CDR3 consists of 14 residues. CDR3 DNA sequence: TGTGCCAGCAGCCCCCTGACAGGGATAGATACGCAGTATTTT. Amino acids: CASSPLTGIDTQYF.

The chain couples TRBV19 to TRBJ1-4, with D unclear. Trimming removed 3 bases at V and 4 bases at J, with 9 bases between. Germline V gene sequence: CDR1 LNHDA, CDR2 SQIVND (reference sequence). This CDR3 region has 14 residues. This CDR3 is CASSMHSVNEKLFF. The CDR3 bases are TGTGCCAGTAGTATGCATAGCGTTAATGAAAAACTGTTTTTT.

This clone occurred a few times. The chain uses TRBV4-2 and TRBJ1-3, with D unclear. V shed 7 bases and J shed 4 bases, with 20 bases lying between them. The CDR3 extends over 16 amino acids. Germline CDR1 reads LGHNA; CDR2 reads YNFKEQ. The CDR3 region is CASTESYYAKGNTIYF. In nucleotides, the CDR3 is TGTGCCAGCACCGAGTCTTACTACGCGAAAGGAAACACCATATATTTT.

This clone has only one observation. This sequence joins TRBV9 and TRBJ1-5; 7 nucleotides line up with TRBD1. The germline CDR1 and CDR2 sequences are SGDLS and YYNGEE. The ends lost 4 bases at V and 2 bases at J; junction bases unmatched: 3. The CDR3 has 14 residues. The CDR3 bases are TGTGCCAGCAGCCCAGGACAGGGCAATCAGCCCCAGCATTTT. It translates to CASSPGQGNQPQHF.

The chain combines TRBV25-1 with TRBJ2-3; D may be TRBD1 (5 bases). Trimming removed 2 bases at V and 0 bases at J, with 15 bases between. The CDR3 runs 17 residues. Germline CDR1 and CDR2: MGHDK and SYGVNS. CDR3 coding DNA: TGTGCCAGCAGTGAACCTCAGGGCGCGAAAAGCACAGATACGCAGTATTTT. Protein sequence: CASSEPQGAKSTDTQYF.

The V and J genes are TRBV7-3 and TRBJ2-2; D is possibly TRBD2 (5 bases). The CDR3 has 14 residues. The V gene lost 0 bases and the J gene lost 5 bases, with 7 bases spanning the gap. CDR1 is SGHTA, CDR2 FQGTGA, per germline. CDR3 in amino acids: CASSLTWRTGELFF. The CDR3 DNA reads as TGTGCCAGCAGCTTAACGTGGAGGACCGGGGAGCTGTTTTTT.

This chain joins TRBV7-9 and TRBJ2-1; 9 bases are shared with TRBD1. V trimming: 3 bases; J trimming: 9 bases; junction bases outside the gene matches: 6. Per germline, CDR1 SEHNR and CDR2 FQNEAQ (reference sequence). This CDR3 comprises 14 residues. The chain's CDR3 is CASSFGTGQGEQFF. In nucleotides, the CDR3 is TGTGCCAGCAGCTTCGGGACAGGGCAGGGTGAGCAGTTCTTC.

CDR3 coding DNA: TGTGCCAGTAGTACCGGGCGGGGGATAATAGGGGAGCAGTACTTC. Its protein product is CASSTGRGIIGEQYF. This sequence joins TRBV19 and TRBJ2-7; 7 bases are a match to TRBD2. CDR1 and CDR2 (germline): LNHDA, SQIVND (reference sequence). The V and J ends lost 4 bases and 7 bases, in that order; junction bases with no gene match: 13. This CDR3 spans 15 amino acids.

The J gene is TRBJ1-5, the V gene TRBV4-1; no definite D call. The CDR3 runs to 15 residues. In germline, CDR1 is MGHRA, CDR2 YSYEKL. Trimming took 0 bases from V and 0 from J, leaving 6 bases between them. The CDR3 nucleotides read TGCGCCAGCAGCCAAGATCCGTATAGCAATCAGCCCCAGCATTTT. Encoded protein: CASSQDPYSNQPQHF.

The chain has TRBV7-9 and TRBJ2-3; 11 nucleotides align to TRBD2. CDR1 is SEHNR and CDR2 is FQNEAQ in the germline V gene (reference sequence). V gave up 7 bases and J gave up 3 bases; unmatched junction bases: 12. The CDR3 sequence is 17 residues long. The CDR3 region has the DNA TGTGCCAGCACCTCTCGGGGGACTAGCGGAGAGACAGATACGCAGTATTTT. Translation gives CASTSRGTSGETDTQYF.